This TCR beta chain appears in the sequencing data of a study of blood T cell repertoires in COVID-19. Across the study: The analysed material was cDNA or gDNA that came from T cells, B-cell-depleted T cells, or PBMCs.

Donors in Cohort 3 counted as recovered after two negative PCRs, clearance, or symptom resolution. The CDR3 totals 13 residues. The ends lost 6 bases at V and 5 bases at J; junction bases unmatched: 9. CDR1 is GTSNPN, CDR2 SVGIG, per germline (reference sequence). Original handling: Estimated nucleated cell counts came from reference gene primer amplification. The data were produced by immunoSEQ multiplex PCR, yet TCRdb's version contains in-frame clones alone and is incomplete. D and trimming were read from the DNA, whereas the V and J calls and clone size are those reported in that table. The table includes 190,000 or so clones, roughly four fifths detected once.

The sequenced sample was PBMCs or T cells enriched from blood (not recorded which). The clonotype was recovered from a man in his forties who had recovered from COVID-19. The V gene is TRBV30, the J gene TRBJ1-2; TRBD1 agrees at 7 bases. CDR3 amino acids: CACDRDSLYGYTF. The CDR3 coding sequence is TGTGCCTGCGATCGGGACAGCCTTTATGGCTACACCTTC.